These T cell receptor beta chains were read from a single sample in a study of OX40 agonist ivuxolimab in advanced cancers. Produced via immunoSEQ multiplex PCR; TCRdb's table is partial and in-frame only. The sample holds some 65,000 clones, about 77% seen once. The sequencing here drew on CD4+ or CD8+ T cells sorted from blood, taken in a trial of the OX40 agonist ivuxolimab. Receptor source: an adult with an advanced solid tumor such as melanoma, head and neck, liver or kidney cancer. Each CDR3 is given with its conserved first and last residue.

V gene	J gene	CDR3 protein
TRBV28	TRBJ2-3	CASSSGTSGREPTSTDTQYF
TRBV4-1	TRBJ2-5	CASSLPYAETQYF
TRBV4-1	TRBJ1-2	CASSQDNWQGVPYGYTF
TRBV28	TRBJ1-1	CASSWGRTEAFF
TRBV18	TRBJ2-1	CASSPPGLAGVNEQFF
TRBV14	TRBJ1-4	CASSQNLPGTGSHEKLFF
TRBV6-1	TRBJ2-7	CASSVTSGRFYEQYF
TRBV6-6	TRBJ2-7	CASSLTDSSSYF
TRBV10-2	TRBJ2-4	CASSEGPSLAKNIQYF
TRBV28	TRBJ2-7	CASSFPSGSSYEQYF
TRBV7-2	TRBJ2-1	CASSLEVWGEGFF
TRBV6-5	TRBJ1-3	CASSYFASGNTIYF
TRBV6-5	TRBJ2-7	CASTLDYEQYF
TRBV18	TRBJ2-6	CASSPPPSGANVLTF